The 29 T cell receptor beta chains below were found in one sample sequenced in a study of OX40 agonist ivuxolimab in advanced cancers. TCRdb's copy holds only in-frame clones and misses some; the assay was immunoSEQ multiplex PCR. This sample has over 85,000 clones, with about 85% found just once. The material sequenced was CD4+ or CD8+ T cells sorted from blood, taken in a trial of the OX40 agonist ivuxolimab. All receptors derive from an adult with an advanced solid tumor such as melanoma, head and neck, liver or kidney cancer.

V and J are TRBV7-9 and TRBJ2-4, with a tentative D call TRBD1 (6 bases). Per the germline V gene, CDR1 is SEHNR and CDR2 is FQNEAQ (reference sequence). V dropped 1 base and J dropped 6 bases, with 13 bases sitting between them. This CDR3 spans 15 amino acids. The CDR3 region has the DNA TGTGCCAGCAGCTTAGTTACAGGGTCACCAAACATTCAGTACTTC. Its translation is CASSLVTGSPNIQYF.

The V and J genes are TRBV7-2 and TRBJ2-3; no clear D. There are 13 residues in the CDR3. Germline V gene data show CDR1 as SGHTA and CDR2 as FQGNSA. Trimming removed 5 bases from V and 4 bases from J, with 10 bases in between. In nucleotides, the CDR3 is TGTGCCAGCAGCATCAGGAGCCCAGATACGCAGTATTTT. Protein product: CASSIRSPDTQYF.

This sequence joins TRBV5-5 and TRBJ1-2, with unresolved D. The CDR3 contains 12 residues. V shed 2 bases and J shed 7 bases, with 9 bases lying between them. Germline V lookup: CDR1 SGHKS, CDR2 YYEKEE (reference sequence). CDR3 sequence (DNA): TGTGCCAGCAGCTTAAAGGCGAGTGGCTACACCTTC. Its protein product is CASSLKASGYTF.

This sequence joins TRBV6-5 and TRBJ1-6; tentatively, D is TRBD1 (5 bases). This CDR3 spans 16 amino acids. From germline, CDR1 is MNHEY and CDR2 SVGAGI. Trimming shortened V by 0 bases and J by 8 bases, and 14 bases separated the two germline ends. The DNA for the CDR3 is TGTGCCAGCAGTTACTCCGCCAGGGCTGGGGATTCACCCCTCCACTTT. Amino acids: CASSYSARAGDSPLHF.

The rearrangement joins TRBV5-1 to TRBJ2-2; the match to TRBD1 covers 7 bases. The length of the CDR3 is 16 residues. Trimming at V came to 4 bases and at J to 0 bases, leaving 6 bases not matched to a gene. Germline-derived CDR1 and CDR2 are SGHRS and YFSETQ. The CDR3 DNA reads TGCGCCAGCAGCGCCACAGGGGCCCCGAACACCGGGGAGCTGTTTTTT. Its translation is CASSATGAPNTGELFF.

Only a few counts were recorded for this clone. This chain links TRBV19 with TRBJ1-5; tentatively, D is TRBD1 (6 bases). The germline V gene has CDR1 LNHDA and CDR2 SQIVND (reference sequence). The CDR3 contains 14 residues. The V and J ends lost 7 bases and 4 bases respectively, with 14 bases between them. In DNA, the CDR3 is TGTGCCAGTACGAGGGGTCAGGGGAATCAGCCCCAGCATTTT. Encoded protein: CASTRGQGNQPQHF.

The chain carries TRBV4-2 and TRBJ2-7; 15 bases are a match to TRBD2. Unmatched junction bases numbered 8, after V lost 5 bases and J lost 3 bases. Germline V gene sequence: CDR1 LGHNA, CDR2 YNFKEQ. The CDR3 spans 17 residues. CDR3 protein: CASSSGLAGGTSYEQYF. The CDR3 nucleotides are TGTGCCAGCAGCAGTGGACTAGCGGGGGGGACGAGCTACGAGCAGTACTTC.

The V and J genes are TRBV7-2 and TRBJ1-3; no reliable D call. V shed 7 bases and J shed 0 bases, with 13 bases lying between them. This CDR3 has 15 residues. Germline CDR1 reads SGHTA; CDR2 reads FQGNSA. In DNA form, the CDR3 reads TGTGCCAGCATGAAGGACGTGTCCTCTGGAAACACCATATATTTT. Its protein product is CASMKDVSSGNTIYF.

The chain combines TRBV11-2 with TRBJ2-3; 7 nucleotides align to TRBD1. CDR1 and CDR2 from the germline V gene are SGHAT and FQNNGV. This CDR3 comprises 11 residues. Trimming at V came to 0 bases and at J to 14 bases, leaving 2 bases not matched to a gene. CDR3: CASSLEGQRYF. In DNA, the CDR3 is TGTGCCAGCAGCTTAGAGGGACAGCGGTATTTT.

The rearrangement uses TRBV19 and TRBJ1-5; D not resolved. CDR3 length equals 13 residues. V lost 5 bases to trimming and J lost 7 bases, with 12 bases between them. The germline V gene has CDR1 LNHDA and CDR2 SQIVND (reference sequence). The CDR3 coding sequence is TGTGCCAGTAGTTCAACTACAGACCAGCCCCAGCATTTT. Encoded protein: CASSSTTDQPQHF.

The V gene is TRBV6-5, the J gene TRBJ2-7; D call uncertain. The CDR3 is 13 residues long. Germline V gives CDR1 MNHEY, CDR2 SVGAGI. V was trimmed by 2 bases and J by 4 bases, leaving 9 bases between them. The CDR3 DNA is TGTGCCAGCAGTTACAGGGATGGTTACGAGCAGTACGTC. Protein product: CASSYRDGYEQYV.

The CDR3 sequence: CASSTPNLANEQFF. CDR3 nucleotides: TGTGCCAGCAGTACCCCGAACCTAGCCAATGAGCAGTTCTTC. The rearrangement uses TRBV6-5 and TRBJ2-1; tentative D call: TRBD2 (5 bases). This CDR3 spans 14 amino acids. V gave up 5 bases and J gave up 6 bases, with 14 bases separating them. From germline, CDR1 is MNHEY and CDR2 SVGAGI.

V and J are TRBV2 and TRBJ2-5; no clear D gene. This CDR3 is built from 15 residues. V dropped 4 bases and J dropped 1 base, with 13 bases sitting between them. Germline V gene data show CDR1 as SNHLY and CDR2 as FYNNEI. The CDR3 spells CASSVRTNPQETQYF. The DNA for the CDR3 is TGTGCCAGCAGTGTCAGAACTAACCCCCAAGAGACCCAGTACTTC.

The sample holds a few counts of this clone. This CDR3 is CSARNSYEQYF. In nucleotides, the CDR3 is TGCAGCGCCCGGAATTCCTACGAGCAGTACTTC. V is TRBV29-1 and J is TRBJ2-7; D ambiguous. CDR1 is SQVTM, CDR2 ANQGSEA, per germline. This CDR3 comprises 11 residues. V was shortened by 7 bases and J by 1 base, with 8 bases between the two germline ends.

The chain couples TRBV5-4 to TRBJ2-7; tentative D call: TRBD2 (6 bases). CDR1 and CDR2 from the germline V gene are SGHNT and YYREEE (reference sequence). V lost 4 bases, J lost 2 bases, and 10 bases lay in between. CDR3 size: 13 residues. Here the CDR3 reads CASSHGGPYEQYF. The CDR3 DNA sequence: TGTGCCAGCAGCCACGGAGGGCCCTACGAGCAGTACTTC. Complete variable domain (other parts from reference TRBV5-4 and TRBJ2-7): ETGVTQSPTHLIKTRGQQVTLRCSSQSGHNTVSWYQQALGQGPQFIFQYYREEENGRGNFPPRFSGLQFPNYSSELNVNALELDDSALYLCASSHGGPYEQYFGPGTRLTVT.

This clone was detected only a few times. The gene calls are TRBV7-2 and TRBJ1-1; a possible D gene is TRBD1 (5 bases). CDR3 length: 14 residues. Germline V gives CDR1 SGHTA, CDR2 FQGNSA. Trimming shortened V by 6 bases and J by 5 bases, and 16 bases separated the two germline ends. CDR3 coding DNA: TGTGCCAGCAGTCTGGAAGGGGCGAGAACTGAAGCTTTCTTT. It yields the protein CASSLEGARTEAFF.

This chain connects TRBV6-6 to TRBJ1-1; D possibly corresponds to TRBD1 (5 bases). This CDR3 has 13 residues. Germline V lookup: CDR1 MNHNY, CDR2 SVGAGI (reference sequence). Deletions cut 6 bases from V and 4 bases from J, with 12 bases between. This chain's CDR3 is CASRIGVSTEAFF. The CDR3 DNA reads as TGTGCCAGCAGGATAGGGGTGAGCACTGAAGCTTTCTTT.

CDR3 nucleotide sequence: TGTGCCAGCAGTTACTCGGGACAGGGAGGGACCGGGGAGCTGTTTTTT. Translated: CASSYSGQGGTGELFF. The chain recombines TRBV6-6 with TRBJ2-2; TRBD1 aligns across 9 bases. This CDR3 region has 16 residues. CDR1 and CDR2 from the germline V gene are MNHNY and SVGAGI (reference sequence). Unmatched junction bases numbered 4, after V lost 0 bases and J lost 5 bases.

The V call is TRBV11-2, the J call TRBJ1-1; 8 nucleotides line up with TRBD1. CDR1 and CDR2 from the germline V gene are SGHAT and FQNNGV. CDR3 length: 14 residues. Losses at the gene ends were 5 bases for V and 5 bases for J; bases not matched to a gene: 7. The CDR3 spells CASSPPQGATEAFF. In nucleotides, the CDR3 is TGTGCCAGCAGCCCCCCCCAGGGGGCTACTGAAGCTTTCTTT.

This chain uses TRBV5-1 with TRBJ1-2, with unresolved D. V shed 0 bases and J shed 4 bases, with 13 bases lying between them. The germline gives CDR1 SGHRS, CDR2 YFSETQ. The CDR3 is 15 residues long. The CDR3 loop is CASSLAVVGAYGYTF. In DNA form, the CDR3 reads TGCGCCAGCAGCTTGGCGGTCGTCGGAGCCTATGGCTACACCTTC.

The DNA for the CDR3 is TGCGCCAGCAGCCAGTACGTTTGGTCCTACGAGCAGTACGTC. Translation: CASSQYVWSYEQYV. The chain joins TRBV4-1 to TRBJ2-7; D unclear. The CDR3 loop spans 14 amino acids. Germline V CDR1 and CDR2: MGHRA, YSYEKL. V lost 3 bases, J lost 1 base, and 10 bases lay in between.

This clone came up a few times. This chain links TRBV7-9 with TRBJ1-2; perhaps TRBD1 as D (5 bases). CDR3 size: 12 residues. Germline-derived CDR1 and CDR2 are SEHNR and FQNEAQ (reference sequence). The V and J ends lost 3 bases and 6 bases respectively, with 8 bases between them. CDR3 loop: CASSFRVDGYTF. The CDR3 DNA follows: TGTGCCAGCAGCTTCAGGGTGGATGGCTACACCTTC.

This chain connects TRBV5-5 to TRBJ2-2; possibly TRBD1 for D (5 bases). Trimming pared 0 bases from V and 3 bases from J, leaving 6 bases between. CDR3 length equals 14 residues. CDR1 is SGHKS, CDR2 YYEKEE, per germline (reference sequence). DNA of the CDR3: TGTGCCAGCAGCTTGGGACAGCACACCGGGGAGCTGTTTTTT. This sequence encodes CASSLGQHTGELFF.

This clone was counted once. V gene TRBV7-7 combines with J gene TRBJ1-5, with 10 bases lining up with TRBD1. Losses at the gene ends were 3 bases for V and 7 bases for J; bases not matched to a gene: 12. Germline V gives CDR1 SSHAT, CDR2 FNYEAQ (reference sequence). The CDR3 contains 17 residues. The CDR3 coding sequence is TGTGCCAGCAGCTTCTATTTACCAGGGACAGGGGAACAGCCCCAGCATTTT. This gives the protein CASSFYLPGTGEQPQHF.

This rearrangement joins TRBV7-9 to TRBJ1-1, with D tentatively TRBD1 (5 bases). V gave up 3 bases and J gave up 1 base, with 9 bases separating them. CDR3 size: 14 residues. Germline V gene lookup returns CDR1 SEHNR and CDR2 FQNEAQ (reference sequence). The CDR3 region has the DNA TGTGCCAGCAGCTTCCCCGGGACGAACACTGAAGCTTTCTTT. Protein sequence: CASSFPGTNTEAFF.

The CDR3 DNA sequence: TGTGCCAGCAGTTTGGACAGGGCGTACGAGCAGTACGTC. Its protein product is CASSLDRAYEQYV. The chain employs TRBV28 and TRBJ2-7; 8 nucleotides align to TRBD1. The CDR3 consists of 13 residues. With 3 bases clipped from V and 4 bases from J, the junction kept 2 bases outside the gene matches. Looked up from germline, CDR1 is MDHEN and CDR2 is SYDVKM.

The chain uses TRBV10-3 and TRBJ1-1, with 9 positions matching TRBD1. Per the germline V gene, CDR1 is ENHRY and CDR2 is SYGVKD. This CDR3 is 14 amino acids long. V gave up 8 bases and J gave up 3 bases; unmatched junction bases: 7. The CDR3: CAISQGAPDTEAFF. CDR3 bases: TGTGCCATCTCACAGGGGGCTCCGGACACTGAAGCTTTCTTT.

The sample holds one count of this clone. V gene TRBV19 combines with J gene TRBJ1-5, with no clear D. This CDR3 is built from 17 residues. V lost 2 bases, J lost 0 bases, and 14 bases lay in between. The germline gives CDR1 LNHDA, CDR2 SQIVND (reference sequence). The CDR3 sequence is CASSIRRTPRSNQPQHF. CDR3 coding DNA: TGTGCCAGTAGTATAAGGAGAACCCCACGTAGCAATCAGCCCCAGCATTTT. The complete variable domain, with remaining parts taken from reference TRBV19 and TRBJ1-5, reads DGGITQSPKYLFRKEGQNVTLSCEQNLNHDAMYWYRQDPGQGLRLIYYSQIVNDFQKGDIAEGYSVSREKKESFPLTVTSAQKNPTAFYLCASSIRRTPRSNQPQHFGDGTRLSIL.

This rearrangement joins TRBV5-4 to TRBJ1-2, with a tentative D call TRBD1 (5 bases). Germline values: CDR1 SGHNT, CDR2 YYREEE (reference sequence). Trimming removed 4 bases at V and 8 bases at J, with 18 bases between. This CDR3 is built from 14 residues. CDR3 in DNA: TGTGCCAGCAGCGTTGCCGGGACGGTGGGAGGCTACACCTTC. Encoded protein: CASSVAGTVGGYTF.